The source of this T cell receptor (beta chain) is a study of regulatory T cells in long-lasting Graves disease. A word on this clonotype: Antigen: not known.

Construction of TCR beta libraries relied on iRepertoire HTBI primers and on Arm-PCR targeting CDR3 regions. TCRdb used MiXCR to reprocess the multiplex PCR reads, holding one entry per CDR3 protein. The table has some 300,000 distinct CDR3 sequences, around 21% seen once. Per germline, CDR1 SEHNR and CDR2 FQNEAQ (reference sequence). This CDR3 contains 15 residues. J lost 4 bases, V lost 5 bases, and 11 bases had no gene match. General study points: Persistent-disease Graves' patients showed less TCR diversity than new cases. Those with persistent disease had in common more public clonotypes (about 2,500) than new patients (approximately 970). Gene preferences differed: TRBV28, TRBJ1-2, TRBJ2-5 in persistent cases.

The time point is: persistent/refractory GD, antithyroid drugs over 5 years with positive TRAb. Extracted RNA from PBMCs served as the source of the TCR library. The chain recombines TRBV7-9 with TRBJ2-7, with 7 bases lining up with TRBD2. The specimen comprised peripheral blood mononuclear cells (PBMCs), sampled when the disease was refractory, from a patient treated with antithyroid drugs. The clonotype originates from a female donor with Graves disease. The CDR3 sequence is CASSNGLDASYEQYF. The CDR3 bases are TGTGCCAGCAGCAATGGACTAGACGCGTCGTACGAGCAGTACTTC.